The entry below describes one T cell receptor (beta chain). Antigen unknown. The tumor samples were collected prior to definitive surgery or chemotherapy. The CDR3 consists of 14 residues. With V trimmed by 5 bases and J by 4 bases, 3 bases remained unmatched. Germline V gene lookup returns CDR1 MDHEN and CDR2 SYDVKM. The data stem from a study of high-grade serous ovarian cancer treatment subgroups. Study results and limitations: Clonal relatedness tracked neoantigen level, and by trend copy number and mutation load. The analyses considered CDR3 and ignored CDR1 and CDR2. Same-patient tumor repertoires overlapped at about 0.095 to 0.85; different patients barely overlapped.

The protocol was immunoSEQ multiplex PCR, while the TCRdb copy is restricted to in-frame clones and leaves out a portion. The sample comprises fewer than 35,000 clones, around 80% of which are singletons, and roughly 2% rests with the top ten. The receptor comes from a human donor with high-grade serous ovarian cancer. Sequences were obtained from tumor tissue. The chain combines TRBV28 with TRBJ1-4; 8 bases are a match to TRBD1. The CDR3 nucleotides are TGTGCCAGCAGTACCGACAGGGGTAATGAAAAACTGTTTTTT. Encoded protein: CASSTDRGNEKLFF. The full variable domain, with the rest looked up from reference TRBV28 and TRBJ1-4, is DVKVTQSSRYLVKRTGEKVFLECVQDMDHENMFWYRQDPGLGLRLIYFSYDVKMKEKGDIPEGYSVSREKKERFSLILESASTNQTSMYLCASSTDRGNEKLFFGSGTQLSVL.